This T cell receptor (beta chain) comes out of a study of human T cells and chemical hapten exposure. Study conclusions and caveats: Following DPC sensitization, TCRs present above 1 in 1000 frequency showed no change.

Only a few counts were recorded for this clonotype. What it binds is unknown. As for time point: pre-sensitization, week 0. This sample's treatment: therapeutic diphenylcyclopropenone sensitization with weekly scalp DPC. Blood, whole and unfractionated, served as the source for total RNA extraction. One entry per CDR3 protein results from TCRdb running MiXCR on the RACE reads. Of 56,000 or so distinct CDR3 sequences in the sample, 8.5% to 10% are singletons; the top ten hold approximately 9.7%. The sequence was obtained from a woman under 40 with alopecia areata. Some clones in this sample may be carry-over from other donors' samples. The sequencing here drew on whole blood, taken in connection with sensitization to the hapten diphenylcyclopropenone (DPC).

The CDR3 is CASSQDNSGGLYNEQFF. In DNA form, the CDR3 reads TGCGCCAGCAGCCAAGATAATAGCGGGGGACTATACAATGAGCAGTTCTTC. The chain uses TRBV4-3 and TRBJ2-1, with TRBD2 matching over 9 bases. Germline CDR1 LGHNA, CDR2 YSLEER. There are 17 residues in the CDR3. The ends lost 0 bases at V and 4 bases at J; junction bases unmatched: 7.